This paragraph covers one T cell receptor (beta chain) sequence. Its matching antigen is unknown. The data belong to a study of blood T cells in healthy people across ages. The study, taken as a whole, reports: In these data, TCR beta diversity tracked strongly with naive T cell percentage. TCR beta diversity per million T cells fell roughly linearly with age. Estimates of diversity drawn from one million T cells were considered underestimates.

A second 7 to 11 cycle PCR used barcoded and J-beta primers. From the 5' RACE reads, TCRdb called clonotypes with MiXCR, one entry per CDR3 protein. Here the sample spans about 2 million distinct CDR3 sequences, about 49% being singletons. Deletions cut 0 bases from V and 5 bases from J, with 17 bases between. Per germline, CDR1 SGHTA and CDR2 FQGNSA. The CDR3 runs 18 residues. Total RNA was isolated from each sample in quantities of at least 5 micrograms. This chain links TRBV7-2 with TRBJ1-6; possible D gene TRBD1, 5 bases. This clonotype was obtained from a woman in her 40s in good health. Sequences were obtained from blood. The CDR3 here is CASSLAGQGRVHNSPLHF. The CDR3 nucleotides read TGTGCCAGCAGCTTAGCCGGGCAGGGACGGGTTCATAATTCACCCCTCCACTTT.